Here is one T cell receptor (beta chain) with its context. The sample belongs to a study of blood T cell repertoires in COVID-19. Study summary: Sites across the United States, Italy and Spain contributed samples from acute and convalescent COVID-19. Sources were T cells, B-cell-depleted T cells, or PBMCs; the material itself was cDNA or gDNA.

The CDR3 contains 13 residues. The ends lost 7 bases at V and 3 bases at J; junction bases unmatched: 6. Germline loops: CDR1 SEHNR, CDR2 FQNEAQ (reference sequence). Per the study methods: Cell counts per sample came from amplifying reference gene primers. The table came from immunoSEQ multiplex PCR; TCRdb's copy has only in-frame clones and leaves some out. The V and J calls and the clone size are those of that table, but D and trimming were determined from the DNA. This sample has about 200,000 clones, with roughly 85% found just once. Sequenced input: peripheral blood. The rearrangement joins TRBV7-9 to TRBJ2-7, with 7 bases lining up with TRBD1. The clonotype originates from a woman in her 70s with COVID-19, enrolled during active disease. CDR3 loop: CASNPGQYYEQYF. The CDR3, as DNA: TGTGCCAGCAACCCGGGACAGTACTACGAGCAGTACTTC.